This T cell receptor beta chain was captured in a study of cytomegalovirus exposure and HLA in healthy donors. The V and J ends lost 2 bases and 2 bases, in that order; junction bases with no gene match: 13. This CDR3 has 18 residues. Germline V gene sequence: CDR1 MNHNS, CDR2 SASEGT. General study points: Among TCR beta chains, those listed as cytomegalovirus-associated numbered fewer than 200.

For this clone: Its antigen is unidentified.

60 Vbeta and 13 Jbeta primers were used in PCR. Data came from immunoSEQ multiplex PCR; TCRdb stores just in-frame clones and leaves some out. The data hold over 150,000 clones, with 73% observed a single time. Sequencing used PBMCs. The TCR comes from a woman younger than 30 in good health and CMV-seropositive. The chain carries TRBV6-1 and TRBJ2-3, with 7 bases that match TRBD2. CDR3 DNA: TGTGCCAGCAGTGAAATTGTCGGGGAGGGGTATCCCACAGATACGCAGTATTTT. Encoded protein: CASSEIVGEGYPTDTQYF.